This is a list of T cell receptor beta chains from one sample in a study of T-cell memory formation after mild COVID-19. TCRdb independently ran MiXCR on the 5' RACE reads; one entry per CDR3 protein. The repertoire holds some 150,000 distinct CDR3 sequences, over 6% seen once, with about 2% in the top ten. Source material: PBMCs or a T cell subset sorted from them (not recorded which). The receptor source for this set is an adult woman who had mild COVID-19 (a few samples of this study predate the infection). Cell type and time point are not known. The CDR3 runs from the conserved cysteine through the conserved F or W. The order of the fields is V gene, clone size, J gene, D gene, CDR3 protein, CDR3 DNA. The D gene is left open where the match is weak. Some rows mark clone size as missing; the rest say once, few, many or name a class of expanded clone.

TRBV19	NA	TRBJ1-1	NA	CASTPGGASRYAEAFF	TGTGCCAGTACTCCCGGAGGGGCGTCCCGATACGCTGAAGCTTTCTTT
TRBV11-2	few	TRBJ2-5	TRBD2	CASSLDPLTSGGIAYF	TGTGCCAGCAGCTTAGACCCCCTGACTAGCGGGGGCATTGCGTACTTC
TRBV7-3	few	TRBJ2-5	TRBD2	CASSPRLAGGVETQYF	TGTGCCAGCAGCCCTCGACTAGCGGGGGGCGTAGAGACCCAGTACTTC
TRBV29-1	NA	TRBJ1-3	NA	CSGRSTGSGNTIYF	TGCAGCGGACGCTCGACAGGCTCTGGAAACACCATATATTTT
TRBV6-2/TRBV6-3	few	TRBJ2-6	NA	CASSYEGHFQSGANVLTF	TGTGCCAGCAGTTACGAAGGACACTTTCAATCTGGGGCCAACGTCCTGACTTTC
TRBV19	few	TRBJ1-1	NA	CASSLGSPGRTEAFF	TGTGCCAGTAGCCTGGGCAGCCCCGGTAGGACTGAAGCTTTCTTT
TRBV7-3	few	TRBJ2-1	TRBD2	CASSLTSGSSDEQFF	TGTGCCAGCAGCTTAACTAGCGGGAGTAGCGATGAGCAGTTCTTC
TRBV5-1	many	TRBJ1-2	TRBD1	CASSVTGTAQGGYTF	TGCGCCAGCAGCGTGACCGGGACAGCACAAGGTGGCTACACCTTC
TRBV29-1	few	TRBJ1-1	TRBD1	CSVGFTGTGKTEAFF	TGCAGCGTTGGATTTACCGGGACAGGGAAAACTGAAGCTTTCTTT
TRBV4-2	few	TRBJ2-5	TRBD2	CASSQDPSGGALSQETQYF	TGTGCCAGCAGCCAAGATCCTAGCGGGGGGGCCCTGTCCCAGGAGACCCAGTACTTC
TRBV25-1	NA	TRBJ2-3	TRBD2	CASRTSGDTQYF	TGTGCCAGCAGGACTAGCGGAGATACGCAGTATTTT
TRBV9	few	TRBJ1-4	NA	CASSARPIPTNEKLFF	TGTGCCAGCAGCGCGAGGCCGATCCCAACTAATGAAAAACTGTTTTTT
TRBV7-6	many	TRBJ2-6	NA	CAIQGSPGANVLTF	TGTGCCATCCAGGGCTCCCCTGGGGCCAACGTCCTGACTTTC
TRBV5-1	NA	TRBJ2-7	TRBD1	CASSLGMTGVAEQYF	TGCGCCAGCAGCTTGGGGATGACAGGGGTGGCCGAGCAGTACTTC
TRBV5-1	few	TRBJ2-7	NA	CARSEGTGWEQYF	TGCGCCAGGAGCGAGGGGACCGGGTGGGAGCAGTACTTC
TRBV27	NA	TRBJ2-3	NA	CASSALKASDTQYF	TGTGCCAGCAGTGCCCTAAAAGCGTCAGATACGCAGTATTTT